This T cell receptor (beta chain) was captured in a study of blood T cell repertoires in COVID-19. Germline V gene lookup returns CDR1 SNHLY and CDR2 FYNNEI. Trimming took 2 bases from V and 0 from J; bases not matched to a gene: 6. The CDR3 consists of 16 residues. Assay used: immunoSEQ multiplex PCR; TCRdb lists only in-frame clones, some missing. Of about 260,000 clones listed, about 83% are singletons. The sample taken for sequencing was PBMCs or T cells enriched from blood (not recorded which). V is TRBV2 and J is TRBJ2-5, with 7 bases fitting TRBD2. The receptor's source is a woman in her fifties or sixties who had recovered from COVID-19. CDR3 residues: CASSEFGGGYQETQYF. The DNA for the CDR3 is TGTGCCAGCAGTGAATTTGGGGGGGGGTACCAAGAGACCCAGTACTTC.